A single sample is the source of the 29 T cell receptor beta chains below, sequenced in a study of CD8 T cells in ankylosing spondylitis. Study-level results: Apparently characteristic of ankylosing spondylitis blood was a TCR beta motif (roughly 8 highly homologous variants).

Their antigens are not known. Via MiXCR, TCRdb re-called the 5' RACE reads, giving one row per CDR3 protein. The sample yields roughly 670,000 distinct CDR3 sequences, roughly 19% seen once. The sequencing input was blood, either unsorted or a sorted T cell fraction (not recorded which). These receptors were obtained from a male donor with ankylosing spondylitis.

The genes are TRBV4-3 and TRBJ2-7; D may be TRBD2 (5 bases). Trimming took 3 bases from V and 0 from J, leaving 12 bases between them. There are 15 residues in the CDR3. Germline V gene data show CDR1 as LGHNA and CDR2 as YSLEER. CDR3: CASSQRTGSSYEQYF. CDR3 nucleotide sequence: TGCGCCAGCAGCCAGAGGACGGGGAGCTCCTACGAGCAGTACTTC.

This clonotype was picked up a small number of times. The gene calls are TRBV5-1 and TRBJ2-7, with D possibly being TRBD2 (6 bases). Germline V gives CDR1 SGHRS, CDR2 YFSETQ. Trimming took 0 bases from V and 1 from J, leaving 14 bases between them. The CDR3 extends over 16 amino acids. The CDR3 sequence is CASSLGVGGGSYEQYF. The CDR3 DNA reads TGCGCCAGCAGCTTGGGTGTCGGGGGAGGTTCCTACGAGCAGTACTTC.

This clonotype showed up just a few times. The chain carries TRBV5-1 and TRBJ1-2; D unclear. The CDR3 extends over 16 amino acids. Trimming pared 0 bases from V and 0 bases from J, leaving 12 bases between. Germline V gene data show CDR1 as SGHRS and CDR2 as YFSETQ. The CDR3 here is CASSLDRYATNYGYTF. CDR3 in DNA: TGCGCCAGCAGCTTGGATCGGTACGCGACTAACTATGGCTACACCTTC.

This clonotype has a handful of counts. V gene TRBV2 combines with J gene TRBJ2-1, with 8 positions matching TRBD2. CDR3 length equals 14 residues. The germline V gene encodes CDR1 SNHLY and CDR2 FYNNEI. The V and J ends lost 10 bases and 1 base, in that order; junction bases with no gene match: 6. DNA of the CDR3: TGTGCCACCGGGAGGGATGGGTCCTACAATGAGCAGTTCTTC. It encodes CATGRDGSYNEQFF.

The chain combines TRBV20-1 with TRBJ2-1; D ambiguous. The germline V gene encodes CDR1 DFQATT and CDR2 SNEGSKA (reference sequence). The CDR3 is made up of 12 amino acids. V gave up 1 base and J gave up 5 bases, with 6 bases separating them. In nucleotides, the CDR3 is TGCAGTGCTAGAGCTGGGGACAATGAGCAGTTCTTC. Amino acids: CSARAGDNEQFF.

This clonotype was picked up many times. The chain combines TRBV7-9 with TRBJ2-7, with 8 positions matching TRBD2. Germline trimming cut 0 bases from V and 6 bases from J; bases unmatched to any gene: 4. Germline V gives CDR1 SEHNR, CDR2 FQNEAQ (reference sequence). This CDR3 has 14 residues. In DNA, the CDR3 is TGTGCCAGCAGCTTAGCGCGGGGACTAGGCGAGCAGTACTTC. Protein product: CASSLARGLGEQYF.

This clonotype was detected only a few times. The chain recombines TRBV3-1 with TRBJ2-3; D tentatively fits TRBD1 or TRBD2 (5 bases each). CDR3 length equals 14 residues. With 3 bases removed from V and 5 bases from J, the gap between germline ends came to 12 bases. CDR1 LGHDT and CDR2 YNNKEL come from the germline V gene (reference sequence). The CDR3 region has the DNA TGTGCCAGCAGCCAGTGGGGGAGTGGAGATACGCAGTATTTT. Amino acids: CASSQWGSGDTQYF.

The genes are TRBV5-1 and TRBJ2-7; D not certain. This CDR3 spans 15 amino acids. The V and J ends lost 4 bases and 4 bases respectively, with 18 bases between them. Germline CDR1 reads SGHRS; CDR2 reads YFSETQ. CDR3 amino acids: CASSPATFDLYEQYF. Here the CDR3 DNA reads TGCGCCAGCAGCCCAGCCACTTTCGATTTATACGAGCAGTACTTC.

In this sample, this clonotype turned up a few times. The rearrangement links TRBV4-2 to TRBJ1-2, with no clear D. Germline V CDR1 and CDR2: LGHNA, YNFKEQ. V was shortened by 3 bases and J by 1 base, with 12 bases between the two germline ends. This CDR3 contains 15 residues. The CDR3 DNA reads as TGTGCCAGCAGCCATGCCAGCGAAAATAACTATGGCTACACCTTC. Encoded protein: CASSHASENNYGYTF.

The chain recombines TRBV4-3 with TRBJ2-3; D call uncertain. The V and J ends lost 1 base and 1 base respectively, with 9 bases between them. Germline V gene lookup returns CDR1 LGHNA and CDR2 YSLEER. The CDR3 length is 15 residues. As DNA, the CDR3 is TGCGCCAGCAGCCAAGGGCGGTCGGGCACAGATACGCAGTATTTT. This encodes CASSQGRSGTDTQYF.

For this clonotype: A read error may account for a junction end that differs from germline. V usage is TRBV2 and J usage is TRBJ2-5, with D tentatively TRBD2 (5 bases). CDR1 SNHLY and CDR2 FYNNEI come from the germline V gene. This CDR3 is built from 15 residues. The CDR3 DNA follows: TGTGCCAGCAGTGAATTGGAGCGGAGAGGGTCTGTTCGGAACTTC. This translates into CASSELERRGSVRNF.

This clonotype was seen only a few times. This chain connects TRBV6-1 to TRBJ2-5; D is perhaps TRBD1 (5 bases). Trimming left V 5 bases short and J 5 bases short, with 21 bases between. This CDR3 has 16 amino acids. Germline assignment: CDR1 MNHNS and CDR2 SASEGT. CDR3 coding DNA: TGTGCCAGCAGTCCCCTCCAGGGTCGCGGTCGGGAGACCCAGTACTTC. Translated, it gives CASSPLQGRGRETQYF.

The gene calls are TRBV29-1 and TRBJ2-1; D unclear. The CDR3 extends over 14 amino acids. V dropped 4 bases and J dropped 0 bases, with 10 bases sitting between them. The germline V gene has CDR1 SQVTM and CDR2 ANQGSEA. The CDR3 DNA reads as TGCAGCGTTGCCCCTTCGGACTCCTACAATGAGCAGTTCTTC. This translates into CSVAPSDSYNEQFF.

This clonotype has more than one count but fewer than ten. V and J are TRBV4-2 and TRBJ2-2, with 9 positions matching TRBD1. Germline trimming cut 4 bases from V and 0 bases from J; bases unmatched to any gene: 3. Germline V lookup: CDR1 LGHNA, CDR2 YNFKEQ. The CDR3 contains 16 residues. CDR3 protein: CASSPRQGANTGELFF. In DNA form, the CDR3 reads TGTGCCAGCAGCCCCCGACAGGGGGCGAACACCGGGGAGCTGTTTTTT.

The CDR3 loop is CATSRDRSVGVYGYTF. CDR3 nucleotides: TGTGCCACCAGCAGAGATCGGTCGGTAGGTGTGTATGGCTACACCTTC. The chain employs TRBV15 and TRBJ1-2; D is unclear. V dropped 0 bases and J dropped 5 bases, with 16 bases sitting between them. The CDR3 consists of 16 residues. Germline CDR1 reads LNHNV; CDR2 reads YYDKDF (reference sequence).

This clonotype came up a few times. The chain has TRBV3-1 and TRBJ1-1; D perhaps matches TRBD1 (6 bases). Germline V gene data show CDR1 as LGHDT and CDR2 as YNNKEL (reference sequence). This CDR3 has 15 residues. Trimming stripped 5 bases from V and 3 bases from J, with 16 bases between. The CDR3 is CASSSLGGKDTEAFF. The CDR3 nucleotides are TGTGCCAGCAGCTCACTAGGGGGGAAGGACACTGAAGCTTTCTTT.

This clonotype was observed a handful of times. CDR3 sequence: CASSSPTGLNTEAFF. The CDR3 region has the DNA TGTGCCAGCAGCTCACCGACAGGGCTTAACACTGAAGCTTTCTTT. The chain uses TRBV7-6 and TRBJ1-1, with TRBD1 identical over 7 bases. Germline CDR1 reads SGHVS; CDR2 reads FNYEAQ. The CDR3 totals 15 residues. V lost 4 bases and J lost 2; bases outside the gene matches: 7.

This chain joins TRBV29-1 and TRBJ1-2; a weak D match, TRBD1 (5 bases). CDR3 length: 13 residues. Between the trimmed V and J ends, which lost 3 bases and 5 bases, there was a span of 13 bases. Germline V CDR1 and CDR2: SQVTM, ANQGSEA. The CDR3 loop reads CSVDWDPLYGYTF. In DNA form, the CDR3 reads TGCAGCGTTGATTGGGACCCCTTATATGGCTACACCTTC.

The chain combines TRBV7-9 with TRBJ1-1, with TRBD1 matching over 8 bases. Germline V gene sequence: CDR1 SEHNR, CDR2 FQNEAQ (reference sequence). This CDR3 is built from 15 residues. The J segment lost 3 bases and the V segment lost 5 bases, leaving 8 bases of the junction unmatched. The CDR3 DNA reads as TGTGCCAGCAGCCCCGGACAGGGCGGGGACACTGAAGCTTTCTTT. This translates into CASSPGQGGDTEAFF.

This clonotype was seen a handful of times. V is TRBV11-2 and J is TRBJ2-5, with TRBD1 as a possible D gene (5 bases). CDR3 length: 15 residues. Trimming removed 5 bases from V and 3 bases from J, with 16 bases in between. CDR1 is SGHAT, CDR2 FQNNGV, per germline. The CDR3 reads CASSRQAGFKETQYF. The CDR3 region has the DNA TGTGCCAGCAGCCGGCAGGCAGGGTTCAAAGAGACCCAGTACTTC.

The chain carries TRBV12-3 or TRBV12-4 and TRBJ2-1; 7 nucleotides match TRBD1. Unmatched junction bases numbered 14, after V lost 4 bases and J lost 2 bases. The CDR3 covers 18 residues. The CDR3 bases are TGTGCCAGCAGTTCCTCAGACAGGGCCATAGTTCCCTACAATGAGCAGTTCTTC. Encoded protein: CASSSSDRAIVPYNEQFF.

This clonotype turned up a few times. The V call is TRBV5-1, the J call TRBJ1-6, with D perhaps matching TRBD1 (6 bases). CDR3 length equals 16 residues. CDR1 and CDR2 (germline): SGHRS, YFSETQ. Trimming took off 3 bases at V and 0 bases at J, with 10 bases between the two ends. The CDR3 spells CASSWGPSSYNSPLHF. CDR3 nucleotides: TGCGCCAGCAGCTGGGGGCCCAGCTCCTATAATTCACCCCTCCACTTT.

This clonotype came up a few times. The chain employs TRBV9 and TRBJ2-1; 8 bases align to TRBD2. Trimming at V came to 0 bases and at J to 8 bases, leaving 13 bases not matched to a gene. The CDR3 has 17 amino acids. From germline, CDR1 is SGDLS and CDR2 YYNGEE. The CDR3 is CASSVGFGREAGHEQFF. CDR3 bases: TGTGCCAGCAGCGTAGGGTTCGGGCGGGAGGCGGGTCATGAGCAGTTCTTC.

This clonotype showed up just a few times. The CDR3, as DNA: TGTGCCAGCAATTTTGACGGCGCTAGCACAGATACGCAGTATTTT. Amino acid sequence: CASNFDGASTDTQYF. The chain is built from TRBV6-5 and TRBJ2-3; no clear D. The CDR3 has 15 amino acids. Germline V gene data show CDR1 as MNHEY and CDR2 as SVGAGI. With 7 bases removed from V and 0 bases from J, the gap between germline ends came to 14 bases.

The rearrangement links TRBV12-3 or TRBV12-4 to TRBJ2-6; the match to TRBD1 covers 7 bases. Unmatched junction bases numbered 14, after V lost 6 bases and J lost 0 bases. This CDR3 comprises 19 residues. The CDR3 sequence is CASRPVVGTAISGANVLTF. CDR3 sequence (DNA): TGTGCCAGCAGGCCTGTGGTCGGGACAGCGATCTCTGGGGCCAACGTCCTGACTTTC.

This clonotype showed up just a few times. The rearrangement joins TRBV12-3 or TRBV12-4 to TRBJ1-5; 10 bases fit TRBD1. Trimming cost V 5 bases and J 6 bases; bases outside gene matches: 7. The CDR3 sequence is 15 residues long. CDR3 bases: TGTGCCAGCAGTAGATACCGGGACAGGGGTCAGCCCCAGCATTTT. Encoded protein: CASSRYRDRGQPQHF.

The J gene is TRBJ1-3, the V gene TRBV20-1, with D unclear. Germline CDR1 reads DFQATT; CDR2 reads SNEGSKA (reference sequence). V lost 0 bases to trimming and J lost 4 bases, with 10 bases between them. This CDR3 contains 14 residues. CDR3 loop: CSARDIPGGNTIYF. The CDR3 coding sequence is TGCAGTGCTAGAGATATACCTGGGGGAAACACCATATATTTT.

The chain has TRBV3-1 and TRBJ2-1; a weak D match, TRBD1 (5 bases). V was pared by 2 bases and J by 9 bases, with 20 bases between. Looked up from germline, CDR1 is LGHDT and CDR2 is YNNKEL (reference sequence). CDR3 length: 16 residues. The CDR3 DNA sequence: TGTGCCAGCAGCCAAATCACTTCTCAGGGTTCGAGTGAGCAGTTCTTC. Translated: CASSQITSQGSSEQFF.

The CDR3 reads CASIRDGTGELFF. The CDR3 coding sequence is TGTGCCAGCATCAGGGATGGCACCGGGGAGCTGTTTTTT. The rearrangement uses TRBV6-2 or TRBV6-3 and TRBJ2-2, with D maybe TRBD1 (5 bases). Germline V gene lookup returns CDR1 MNHEY and CDR2 SVGEGT. V lost 7 bases, J lost 4 bases, and 10 bases lay in between. The length of the CDR3 is 13 residues.